Listed below are T cell receptor beta chains from one sample, sequenced in a study of radiotherapy plus CTLA-4 blockade in lung cancer. Assay used: immunoSEQ multiplex PCR; TCRdb lists only in-frame clones, some missing. The repertoire holds approximately 46,000 clones, roughly 81% seen once, with 28% in the top ten. Sequencing used peripheral blood, obtained from a patient treated with radiotherapy plus ipilimumab. The receptor set was obtained from a human donor with non-small cell lung cancer whose response to radiotherapy plus ipilimumab could not be evaluated. Each CDR3 is given with its conserved first and last residue.

v_call | cdr3_aa
TRBV18 | CASSPRTIHEQYF
TRBV28 | CASSPLHSFNYGYTF
TRBV19 | CASRTLTGGGTEAFF
TRBV28 | CASSLRGSGTDTQYF
TRBV4-3 | CASSQAGTGPYEQYF
TRBV29-1 | CSVRKGGYPYEAFF
TRBV7-2 | CASSLQGLGTDTQYF
TRBV19 | CASSIDVLAQGVFYGYTF
TRBV7-2 | CASNWGDRPYEQYF
TRBV28 | CASRFSSYNEQFF
TRBV7-9 | CASSLSGQGETQYF
TRBV27 | CASSRQFNTEAFF
TRBV7-9 | CASSLEWADRPNYGYTF
TRBV7-9 | CATKRGSTDTQYF
TRBV4-3 | CASSSGTASTDTQYF
TRBV19 | CASTGTGIRAGNTIYF
TRBV7-2 | CASSTKGQATDGYTF
TRBV5-1 | CASSFSAGEQGYTF
TRBV19 | CASRQGTNTGELFF
TRBV7-3 | CASSLFPTGAGANVLTF
TRBV11-3 | CASSLAGTGGETNTEAFF
TRBV20-1 | CSVSMPEQYF
TRBV27 | CASSTDRVTDTQYF
TRBV4-3 | CASSQDTGTYNEQFF
TRBV6-6 | CASRGGQTYEQYF
TRBV7-2 | CASSLGGGLQF
TRBV11-3 | CASSLDAGLNEQFF
TRBV6-5 | CASRPQGNSNQPQHF
TRBV11-2 | CASSITRTGGRNEQFF
TRBV6-1 | CASSEVSGSYEQYF
TRBV28 | CASSVDRGLSQPQHF
TRBV28 | CASSRAGGPYNEQFF
TRBV10-1 | CAGGGSAPSETQYF
TRBV7-3 | CASSPIQGNTQYF
TRBV28 | CASNRGYQPQHF
TRBV5-1 | CASEGQGEQFF
TRBV29-1 | CSVDGRRDRNYGYTF
TRBV11-1 | CASSSLRGDGNTIYF
TRBV7-3 | CASSLSASNSPLHF
TRBV6-4 | CASSTGGRIPNTEAFF
TRBV7-2 | CASSSHGQGGNTIYF
TRBV2 | CASSEREGLELFF
TRBV10-3 | CAISESSGTGGRQPQHF
TRBV11-2 | CASSPPRLGRTDTQYF
TRBV9 | CASSRYNEQFF
TRBV30 | CAWTGGNEKLFF
TRBV30 | CAWSGDYNSGNTIYF
TRBV5-1 | CASSLGETGNYGYTF
TRBV5-1 | CASSSGQGGYEQYF
TRBV4-2 | CASSLAGSSGNEKLFF
TRBV28 | CASSLELAGAPTYEQYF